This TCR beta chain comes out of a study of CD8 T cells in Susac syndrome. Study summary: At the time of blood draw, patients with Susac syndrome were therapy-naive, receiving corticosteroids, or receiving intravenous immunoglobulin alone.

Regarding this clonotype: Its antigen remains unidentified.

The diagnostic criteria were recently defined, and patients with Susac syndrome met them for definite or probable disease. The authors negatively isolated CD8+ and CD4+ T cells and FACS-enriched TEMRA cells. V lost 4 bases to trimming and J lost 1 base; unmatched junction nucleotides: 12. CDR3 length equals 20 residues. Germline CDR1 reads SGHVS; CDR2 reads FQNEAQ. With random hexamers, roughly 0.45 to 1 ug RNA was reverse transcribed. TCRdb passed the immunoSEQ multiplex PCR reads through MiXCR, listing each CDR3 protein once. The sample has 200,000 to 250,000 distinct CDR3 sequences, about 94% seen once; the top ten hold about 0.15%. Overall study findings and caveats: It was acknowledged in the study that its TCR sequencing and HLA analysis involved a relatively small number of individuals.

The TCR originated in a human donor with Susac syndrome. The V and J genes are TRBV7-8 and TRBJ1-6, with 11 nucleotides matching TRBD1. Material: CD4+ T cells from PBMCs. As DNA, the CDR3 is TGTGCCAGCAGCTCTAGGCGGGGGGACAGGGGGGGATCCTATAATTCACCCCTCCACTTT. Its protein is CASSSRRGDRGGSYNSPLHF.